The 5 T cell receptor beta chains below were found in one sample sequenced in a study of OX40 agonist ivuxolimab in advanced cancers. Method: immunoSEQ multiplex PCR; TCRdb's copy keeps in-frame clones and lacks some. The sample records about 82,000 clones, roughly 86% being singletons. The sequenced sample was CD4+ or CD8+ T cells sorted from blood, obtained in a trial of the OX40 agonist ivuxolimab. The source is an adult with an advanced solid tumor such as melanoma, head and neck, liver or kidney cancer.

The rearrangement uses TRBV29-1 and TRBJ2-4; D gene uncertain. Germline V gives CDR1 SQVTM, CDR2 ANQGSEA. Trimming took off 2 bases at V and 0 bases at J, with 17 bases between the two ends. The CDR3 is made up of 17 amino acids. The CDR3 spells CSVEPLPLNIAKNIQYF. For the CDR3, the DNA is TGCAGCGTTGAACCCCTGCCCCTGAACATAGCCAAAAACATTCAGTACTTC.

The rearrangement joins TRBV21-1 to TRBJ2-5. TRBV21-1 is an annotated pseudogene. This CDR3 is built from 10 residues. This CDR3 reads CASTQETQYF. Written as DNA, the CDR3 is TGTGCCAGCACCCAAGAGACCCAGTACTTC.

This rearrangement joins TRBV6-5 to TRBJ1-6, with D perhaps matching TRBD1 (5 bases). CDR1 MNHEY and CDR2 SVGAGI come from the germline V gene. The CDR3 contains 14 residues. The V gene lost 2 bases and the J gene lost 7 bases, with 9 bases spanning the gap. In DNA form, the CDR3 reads TGTGCCAGCAGTTACGACAGAGTGAATTCACCCCTCCACTTT. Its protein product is CASSYDRVNSPLHF.

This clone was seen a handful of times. CDR3: CASGLGAGGASGGYTF. The DNA for the CDR3 is TGTGCTAGTGGTTTAGGCGCGGGGGGGGCGTCAGGGGGCTACACCTTC. The chain uses TRBV12-5 and TRBJ1-2; perhaps TRBD1 as D (6 bases). Germline values: CDR1 LGHNT, CDR2 FRNRAP. The CDR3 consists of 16 residues. V was clipped by 3 bases and J by 8 bases, with 22 bases between them.

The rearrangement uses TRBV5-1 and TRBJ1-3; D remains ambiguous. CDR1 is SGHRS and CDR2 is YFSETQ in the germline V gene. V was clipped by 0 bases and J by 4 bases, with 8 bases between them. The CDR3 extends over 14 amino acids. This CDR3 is CASSLGGIGNTIYF. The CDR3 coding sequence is TGCGCCAGCAGCTTGGGGGGAATCGGAAACACCATATATTTT.